Shown below are 29 T cell receptor beta chains from a single sample sequenced in a study of OX40 agonist ivuxolimab in advanced cancers. TCRdb's table, derived via immunoSEQ multiplex PCR, lists solely in-frame clones and lacks some. This table has some 62,000 clones, about four fifths appearing once. The specimen was CD4+ or CD8+ T cells sorted from blood, collected in a trial of the OX40 agonist ivuxolimab. The receptors shown here come from an adult with an advanced solid tumor such as melanoma, head and neck, liver or kidney cancer.

The V call is TRBV6-6, the J call TRBJ1-4, with D unclear. The CDR3 runs to 14 residues. Trimming took off 0 bases at V and 12 bases at J, with 14 bases between the two ends. Germline V gene lookup returns CDR1 MNHNY and CDR2 SVGAGI (reference sequence). The CDR3 DNA follows: TGTGCCAGCAGTTACTCCCGGGTGGGAAAAGAACTGTTTTTT. Its translation: CASSYSRVGKELFF.

The rearrangement uses TRBV6-5 and TRBJ2-7; the D gene is possibly TRBD1 (5 bases). This CDR3 has 10 residues. V shed 6 bases and J shed 7 bases, with 7 bases lying between them. Germline V gene lookup returns CDR1 MNHEY and CDR2 SVGAGI. DNA for the CDR3: TGTGCCAGCAGCGCAGGGGAGCAGTACTTC. Translating it yields CASSAGEQYF.

V and J are TRBV9 and TRBJ1-4, with D tentatively TRBD1 (5 bases). The V and J ends lost 4 bases and 3 bases respectively, with 16 bases between them. The CDR3 sequence is 16 residues long. The germline V gene encodes CDR1 SGDLS and CDR2 YYNGEE. Written as DNA, the CDR3 is TGTGCCAGCAGCCCCACCGGGGGAGGATCTAATGAAAAACTGTTTTTT. This encodes CASSPTGGGSNEKLFF.

The V call is TRBV6-5, the J call TRBJ2-5, with 8 nucleotides matching TRBD2. Germline CDR1 reads MNHEY; CDR2 reads SVGAGI. Trimming took 0 bases from V and 5 from J; bases not matched to a gene: 8. The CDR3 runs to 16 residues. Written as DNA, the CDR3 is TGTGCCAGCAGTTACTCGGTCGGGGGGGGCTCCGAGACCCAGTACTTC. Translation gives CASSYSVGGGSETQYF.

The chain is built from TRBV7-9 and TRBJ1-6, with 7 bases fitting TRBD1. This CDR3 comprises 14 residues. Trimming at V came to 1 base and at J to 10 bases, leaving 4 bases not matched to a gene. Germline CDR1 SEHNR, CDR2 FQNEAQ (reference sequence). CDR3 loop: CASSLDGTASPLHF. The DNA for the CDR3 is TGTGCCAGCAGCTTAGACGGGACAGCCTCACCCCTCCACTTT.

The V call is TRBV5-6, the J call TRBJ1-2, with TRBD1 matching over 7 bases. Germline V gene data show CDR1 as SGHDT and CDR2 as YYEEEE. V lost 3 bases and J lost 3; bases outside the gene matches: 5. The CDR3 has 14 amino acids. The CDR3 coding sequence is TGTGCCAGCAGCTACCCCGGGACAGACTATGGCTACACCTTC. Translated: CASSYPGTDYGYTF.

This chain links TRBV6-5 with TRBJ2-5, with 7 bases identical to TRBD1. Trimming at V came to 4 bases and at J to 1 base, leaving 3 bases not matched to a gene. Germline CDR1 is MNHEY and CDR2 is SVGAGI. The CDR3 length is 14 residues. The CDR3 DNA reads as TGTGCCAGCAGTTGGTACAGGGGCCAAGAGACCCAGTACTTC. Its translation: CASSWYRGQETQYF.

The chain couples TRBV6-5 to TRBJ1-2; 8 bases align to TRBD1. Losses at the gene ends were 6 bases for V and 3 bases for J; bases not matched to a gene: 3. Germline assignment: CDR1 MNHEY and CDR2 SVGAGI. CDR3 size: 13 residues. CDR3 loop: CASRDRDDYGYTF. As DNA, the CDR3 is TGTGCCAGCAGGGACAGGGACGACTATGGCTACACCTTC.

This clone appeared once. CDR3 coding DNA: TGTGCCAGCAGTTTCGGACAGGATCAGCCCCAGCATTTT. This gives the protein CASSFGQDQPQHF. V gene TRBV6-5 combines with J gene TRBJ1-5; TRBD1 aligns across 7 bases. The junction had 2 bases not matched to a gene; V was cut back by 4 bases and J by 5 bases. The CDR3 runs to 13 residues. The germline gives CDR1 MNHEY, CDR2 SVGAGI.

This clone was recorded once. The chain combines TRBV27 with TRBJ1-4; tentatively, D is TRBD1 (6 bases). Deletions cut 5 bases from V and 4 bases from J, with 11 bases between. The germline gives CDR1 MNHEY, CDR2 SMNVEV (reference sequence). There are 14 residues in the CDR3. The CDR3 sequence is CASSQQGFNEKLFF. CDR3 in DNA: TGTGCCAGCAGTCAACAGGGATTTAATGAAAAACTGTTTTTT.

The chain combines TRBV5-6 with TRBJ1-6; D is perhaps TRBD1 (6 bases). Trimming pared 2 bases from V and 6 bases from J, leaving 15 bases between. Germline assignment: CDR1 SGHDT and CDR2 YYEEEE. The CDR3 has 16 residues. The DNA for the CDR3 is TGTGCCAGCAGCTTTCAGATGGGGGCTGTTAATTCACCCCTCCACTTT. Translated: CASSFQMGAVNSPLHF.

The chain employs TRBV18 and TRBJ1-4, with TRBD1 matching 7 bases. The CDR3 covers 14 residues. The ends lost 1 base at V and 7 bases at J; junction bases unmatched: 3. Germline lookup yields CDR1 KGHSH and CDR2 LQKENI. DNA of the CDR3: TGTGCCAGCTCACCACAGGGGGCGGGTGAAAAACTGTTTTTT. Protein sequence: CASSPQGAGEKLFF.

The gene calls are TRBV18 and TRBJ2-5, with D maybe TRBD2 (6 bases). The V end was cut by 5 bases, the J end by 5 bases, with 9 bases between. The germline gives CDR1 KGHSH, CDR2 LQKENI. The CDR3 is made up of 12 amino acids. As DNA, the CDR3 is TGTGCCAGCTCAGAAAGCGGGGAGACCCAGTACTTC. Its protein is CASSESGETQYF.

This clone was found once. The chain employs TRBV6-6 and TRBJ2-1; D unclear. The V gene lost 9 bases and the J gene lost 8 bases, with 8 bases spanning the gap. Germline values: CDR1 MNHNY, CDR2 SVGAGI (reference sequence). The CDR3 loop spans 10 amino acids. The CDR3 coding sequence is TGTGCCAGTAGGAGAGATGAGCAGTTCTTC. Its translation is CASRRDEQFF.

The chain has TRBV6-1 and TRBJ2-5, with 8 bases matching TRBD1. The J call could be wrong; TRBJ2-7 is a better fit for the DNA end. Germline V gives CDR1 MNHNS, CDR2 SASEGT. The CDR3 covers 14 residues. In DNA, the CDR3 is TGTGCCAGCATCCGACAGGGGATTGACTACGAGCAGTACTTC. Its protein product is CASIRQGIDYEQYF.

The chain uses TRBV27 and TRBJ1-2; no firm D call. Germline V gene sequence: CDR1 MNHEY, CDR2 SMNVEV (reference sequence). The CDR3 totals 13 residues. The germline V and J ends were trimmed by 4 bases and 4 bases, with 10 bases remaining between them. In DNA form, the CDR3 reads TGTGCCAGCAGTTCTCCCGGCCTCTATGGCTACACCTTC. This translates into CASSSPGLYGYTF.

The rearrangement uses TRBV4-2 and TRBJ2-2; maybe TRBD2 (6 bases). CDR3 length equals 16 residues. The germline V gene has CDR1 LGHNA and CDR2 YNFKEQ. The V end was cut by 0 bases, the J end by 6 bases, with 14 bases between. The CDR3 reads CASSQEAGSKSGELFF. In DNA, the CDR3 is TGTGCCAGCAGCCAAGAGGCGGGATCCAAGTCCGGGGAGCTGTTTTTT.

V gene TRBV7-6 combines with J gene TRBJ2-1; D not certain. The CDR3 has 14 residues. V was clipped by 2 bases and J by 3 bases, with 8 bases between them. Per the germline V gene, CDR1 is SGHVS and CDR2 is FNYEAQ. The CDR3: CASSLRMGYNEQFF. The CDR3 nucleotides are TGTGCCAGCAGCTTAAGGATGGGCTACAATGAGCAGTTCTTC.

This clone is termed medium-sized. The V and J genes are TRBV29-1 and TRBJ1-2; maybe TRBD1 (6 bases). Germline V gives CDR1 SQVTM, CDR2 ANQGSEA. The CDR3 is made up of 14 amino acids. Trimming shortened V by 2 bases and J by 8 bases, and 18 bases separated the two germline ends. The CDR3 loop is CSVELPGHLRGYTF. In DNA form, the CDR3 reads TGCAGCGTTGAACTCCCGGGACACCTGCGAGGCTACACCTTC.

This chain links TRBV7-3 with TRBJ2-3; no reliable D call. The CDR3 extends over 16 amino acids. Trimming took off 3 bases at V and 1 base at J, with 14 bases between the two ends. Germline values: CDR1 SGHTA, CDR2 FQGTGA. The chain's CDR3 is CASSFSRFSGTDTQYF. The DNA of the CDR3 is TGTGCCAGCAGCTTCTCGCGCTTCTCCGGCACAGATACGCAGTATTTT.

The V and J genes are TRBV5-1 and TRBJ2-7, with 7 bases matching TRBD1. Per germline, CDR1 SGHRS and CDR2 YFSETQ. This CDR3 spans 16 amino acids. The V and J ends lost 3 bases and 0 bases, in that order; junction bases with no gene match: 9. CDR3 loop: CASSYRDRLSSYEQYF. The CDR3 nucleotides are TGCGCCAGCAGCTATCGGGACAGACTCAGCTCCTACGAGCAGTACTTC.

This rearrangement joins TRBV29-1 to TRBJ2-7; 13 nucleotides align to TRBD2. Germline CDR1 SQVTM, CDR2 ANQGSEA. The V and J ends lost 2 bases and 0 bases, in that order; junction bases with no gene match: 13. The CDR3 is 19 residues long. CDR3 nucleotide sequence: TGCAGCGTTGAATCCTTTGGGGGACTAGCGGGGATTAGCTCCTACGAGCAGTACTTC. This encodes CSVESFGGLAGISSYEQYF.

The V and J genes are TRBV7-2 and TRBJ2-3, with 9 bases identical to TRBD2. CDR1 is SGHTA and CDR2 is FQGNSA in the germline V gene. Trimming took 5 bases from V and 0 from J; bases not matched to a gene: 3. The CDR3 extends over 15 amino acids. The CDR3 DNA follows: TGTGCCAGCAGCAAGGGACTAGCTAGCACAGATACGCAGTATTTT. Protein: CASSKGLASTDTQYF. The variable domain in full, completed from reference TRBV7-2 and TRBJ2-3, reads GAGVSQSPSNKVTEKGKDVELRCDPISGHTALYWYRQSLGQGLEFLIYFQGNSAPDKSGLPSDRFSAERTGGSVSTLTIQRTQQEDSAVYLCASSKGLASTDTQYFGPGTRLTVL.

This clone was seen more than once but under ten times. The chain employs TRBV6-6 and TRBJ1-5, with 8 bases matching TRBD1. V lost 6 bases, J lost 9 bases, and 13 bases stayed unmatched. The CDR3 has 15 residues. Germline V gene data show CDR1 as MNHNY and CDR2 as SVGAGI (reference sequence). The DNA of the CDR3 is TGTGCCAGCAGCCTACAGGGGGAGGGCATCAGGCCCCAGCATTTT. It yields the protein CASSLQGEGIRPQHF.

This chain links TRBV27 with TRBJ2-6, with TRBD2 matching 7 bases. The V segment lost 3 bases and the J segment 0 bases; nucleotides outside the gene matches: 8. The CDR3 consists of 18 residues. Germline CDR1 and CDR2: MNHEY and SMNVEV (reference sequence). The CDR3 protein is CASSLGGVPHSGANVLTF. The CDR3 DNA is TGTGCCAGCAGTTTGGGGGGGGTCCCCCACTCTGGGGCCAACGTCCTGACTTTC. Variable domain in full (rest from reference TRBV27 and TRBJ2-6): EAQVTQNPRYLITVTGKKLTVTCSQNMNHEYMSWYRQDPGLGLRQIYYSMNVEVTDKGDVPEGYKVSRKEKRNFPLILESPSPNQTSLYFCASSLGGVPHSGANVLTFGAGSRLTVL.

This sequence joins TRBV6-6 and TRBJ2-7; 10 bases agree with TRBD2. Germline values: CDR1 MNHNY, CDR2 SVGAGI (reference sequence). The CDR3 has 15 residues. Trimming removed 6 bases from V and 7 bases from J; junction bases left unmatched: 12. In DNA form, the CDR3 reads TGTGCCAGCAGACCCATTAGCGGGAGGTTAGGAGAGCAGTACTTC. This sequence encodes CASRPISGRLGEQYF.

This rearrangement joins TRBV7-3 to TRBJ1-1, with D hard to call. From germline, CDR1 is SGHTA and CDR2 FQGTGA. V was cut by 4 bases and J by 7 bases, with 7 bases left in between. There are 11 residues in the CDR3. In DNA form, the CDR3 reads TGTGCCAGCAGCTCCGGAGGTGAAGCTTTCTTT. It translates to CASSSGGEAFF.

Here the CDR3 reads CASSDSWTTDEQFF. The CDR3 bases are TGTGCCAGCAGTGACTCTTGGACCACGGATGAGCAGTTCTTC. The chain recombines TRBV6-1 with TRBJ2-1; D is unclear. CDR3 length: 14 amino acids. V lost 3 bases to trimming and J lost 8 bases, with 14 bases between them. CDR1 is MNHNS and CDR2 is SASEGT in the germline V gene.

The chain links TRBV6-4 to TRBJ2-2, with a weak D call TRBD2 (5 bases). Germline-derived CDR1 and CDR2 are MRHNA and SNTAGT. Trimming left V 8 bases short and J 2 bases short, with 12 bases between. The CDR3 loop spans 14 amino acids. DNA for the CDR3: TGTGCCAGCTCCCGCCGGGAAAACACCGGGGAGCTGTTTTTT. Its protein product is CASSRRENTGELFF.